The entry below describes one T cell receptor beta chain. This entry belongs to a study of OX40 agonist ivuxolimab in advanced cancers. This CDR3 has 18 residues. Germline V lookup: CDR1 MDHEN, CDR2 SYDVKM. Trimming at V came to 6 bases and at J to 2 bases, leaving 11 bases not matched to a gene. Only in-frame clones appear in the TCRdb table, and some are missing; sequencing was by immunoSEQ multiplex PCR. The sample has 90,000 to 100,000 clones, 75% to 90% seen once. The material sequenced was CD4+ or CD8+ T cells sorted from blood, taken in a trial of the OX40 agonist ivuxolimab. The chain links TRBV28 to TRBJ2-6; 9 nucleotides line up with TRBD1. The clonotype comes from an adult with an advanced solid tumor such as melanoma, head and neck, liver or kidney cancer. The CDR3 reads CASSLLPGQGPGANVLTF. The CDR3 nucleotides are TGTGCCAGCAGCCTCCTTCCGGGACAGGGCCCTGGGGCCAACGTCCTGACTTTC.